This T cell receptor (beta chain) is drawn from a study of Ad26.COV2.S vaccination and SARS-CoV-2 variants. Study context: By the intramuscular route, Ad26.COV2.S was given once, or twice 56 days apart.

The sample's treatment: some 20 received Ad26.COV2.S at low or high dose, single or two shots; roughly five received placebo; per-sample allocation not given. Following the first vaccine or placebo injection, samples were taken on day 63. Clones were sequenced by immunoSEQ multiplex PCR, and TCRdb holds only the in-frame ones, with some missing. The sample has approximately 450,000 clones; 75% to 95% are singletons. The length of the CDR3 is 14 residues. Germline loops: CDR1 SNHLY, CDR2 FYNNEI. The V and J ends lost 8 bases and 5 bases respectively, with 16 bases between them. This clonotype was sampled from a person aged 18 to 65 who received the Ad26.COV2.S COVID-19 vaccine or a placebo. Sequenced material: peripheral blood, taken in a trial of Ad26.COV2.S vaccine versus placebo. This sequence joins TRBV2 and TRBJ2-1; D is perhaps TRBD2 (6 bases). CDR3 sequence reads: CASSTRGLHNEQFF. CDR3 DNA: TGTGCCAGCTCGACTAGAGGACTTCACAATGAGCAGTTCTTC.